This TCR beta chain originates from a study of cytomegalovirus exposure and HLA in healthy donors. Study outcomes and limitations: Investigators reported 150 to 200 TCR beta chains as tied to cytomegalovirus.

In regard to this clone: The antigen remains undetermined.

The method was immunoSEQ multiplex PCR; TCRdb's version includes in-frame clones alone and lacks a portion of them. The sample has over 80,000 clones; 85% are singletons. The sequence came from a man aged 18 to 29 in good health and CMV-seropositive. Material: PBMCs.

The CDR3 is CASDQTTGTETDTQYF. CDR3 coding DNA: TGCGCCAGCGATCAAACTACCGGGACAGAGACAGATACGCAGTATTTT. The V call is TRBV10-1, the J call TRBJ2-3, with TRBD1 matching 7 bases. The CDR3 covers 16 residues. Trimming at V came to 8 bases and at J to 3 bases, leaving 14 bases not matched to a gene. Germline CDR1 WNHNN, CDR2 SYGVQD (reference sequence).